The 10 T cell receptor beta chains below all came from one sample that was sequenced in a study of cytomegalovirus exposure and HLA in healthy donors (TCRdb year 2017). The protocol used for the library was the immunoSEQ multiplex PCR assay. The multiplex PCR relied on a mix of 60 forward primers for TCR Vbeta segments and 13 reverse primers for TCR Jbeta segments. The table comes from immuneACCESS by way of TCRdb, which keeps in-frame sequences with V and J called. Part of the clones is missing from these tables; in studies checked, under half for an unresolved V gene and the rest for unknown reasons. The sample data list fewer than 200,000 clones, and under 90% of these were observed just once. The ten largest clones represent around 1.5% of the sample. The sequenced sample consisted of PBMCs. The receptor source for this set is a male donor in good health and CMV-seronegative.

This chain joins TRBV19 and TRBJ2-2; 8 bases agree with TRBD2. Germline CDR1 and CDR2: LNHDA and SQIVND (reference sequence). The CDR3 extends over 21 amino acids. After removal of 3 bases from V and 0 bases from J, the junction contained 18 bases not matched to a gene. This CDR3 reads CASSIWGSGRGPFANTGELFF. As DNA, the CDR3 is TGTGCCAGTAGTATTTGGGGGAGCGGGAGAGGACCCTTCGCGAACACCGGGGAGCTGTTTTTT.

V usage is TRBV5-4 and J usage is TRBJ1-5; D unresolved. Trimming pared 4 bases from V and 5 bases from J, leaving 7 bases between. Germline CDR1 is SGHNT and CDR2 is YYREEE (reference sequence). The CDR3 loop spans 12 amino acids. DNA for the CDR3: TGTGCCAGCAGCACTATAGATCAGCCCCAGCATTTT. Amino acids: CASSTIDQPQHF.

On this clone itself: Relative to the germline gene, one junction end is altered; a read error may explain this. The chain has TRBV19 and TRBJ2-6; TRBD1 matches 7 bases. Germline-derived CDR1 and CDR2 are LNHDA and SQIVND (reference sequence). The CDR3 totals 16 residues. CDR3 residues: CASIDRVGSGANILTF. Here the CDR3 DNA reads TGTGCCAGCATTGACAGGGTTGGGTCTGGGGCCAACATCCTGACTTTC.

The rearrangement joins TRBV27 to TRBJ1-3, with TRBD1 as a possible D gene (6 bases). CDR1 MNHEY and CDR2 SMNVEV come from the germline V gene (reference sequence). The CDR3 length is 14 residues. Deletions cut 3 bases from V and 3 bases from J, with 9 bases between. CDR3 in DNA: TGTGCCAGCAGTTTCGGACAGTTTGGAAACACCATATATTTT. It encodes CASSFGQFGNTIYF.

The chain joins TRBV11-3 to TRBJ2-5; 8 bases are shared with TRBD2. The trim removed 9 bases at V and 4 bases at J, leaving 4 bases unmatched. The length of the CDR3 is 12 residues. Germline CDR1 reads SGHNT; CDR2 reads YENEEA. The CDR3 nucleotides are TGTGCCAGTGCCGGGGGGGGAGAGACCCAGTACTTC. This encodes CASAGGGETQYF.

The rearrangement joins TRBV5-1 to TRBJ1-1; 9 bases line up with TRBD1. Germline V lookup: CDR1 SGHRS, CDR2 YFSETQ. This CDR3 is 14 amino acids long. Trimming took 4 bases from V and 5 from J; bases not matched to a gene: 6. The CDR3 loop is CASSKGQGMTEAFF. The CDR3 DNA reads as TGCGCCAGCAGCAAAGGACAGGGGATGACTGAAGCTTTCTTT.

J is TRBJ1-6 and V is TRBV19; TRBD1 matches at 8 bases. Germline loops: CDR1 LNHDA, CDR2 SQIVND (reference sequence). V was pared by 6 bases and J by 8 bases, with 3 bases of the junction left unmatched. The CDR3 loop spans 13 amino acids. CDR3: CASRDRADSPLHF. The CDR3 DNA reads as TGTGCCAGTAGGGACAGGGCAGATTCACCCCTCCACTTT.

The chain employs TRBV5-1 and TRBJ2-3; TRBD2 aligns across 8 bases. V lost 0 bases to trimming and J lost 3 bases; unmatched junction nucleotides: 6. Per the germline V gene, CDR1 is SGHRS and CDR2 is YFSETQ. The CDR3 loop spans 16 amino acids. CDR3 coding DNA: TGCGCCAGCAGCTTGGATCGGGGGGGCCGAACAGATACGCAGTATTTT. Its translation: CASSLDRGGRTDTQYF.

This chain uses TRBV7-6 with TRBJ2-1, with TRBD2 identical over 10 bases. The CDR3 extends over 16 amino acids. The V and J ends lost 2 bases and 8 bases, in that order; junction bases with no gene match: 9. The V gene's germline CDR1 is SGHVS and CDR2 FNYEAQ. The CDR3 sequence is CASSLSGASGGDEQFF. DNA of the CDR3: TGTGCCAGCAGCTTAAGTGGGGCTAGCGGGGGTGATGAGCAGTTCTTC.

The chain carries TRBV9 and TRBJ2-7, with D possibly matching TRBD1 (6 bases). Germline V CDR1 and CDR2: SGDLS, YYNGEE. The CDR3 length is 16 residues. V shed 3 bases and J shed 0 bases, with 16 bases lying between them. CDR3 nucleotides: TGTGCCAGCAGCGCCAGTAGGACAGCGAGCTCCTACGAGCAGTACTTC. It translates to CASSASRTASSYEQYF.